Presented here are 7 T cell receptor beta chains from one specimen sequenced in a study of T cells after yellow fever vaccination. A single record per CDR3 protein comes from TCRdb applying MiXCR to the 5' RACE reads. This table has about 340,000 distinct CDR3 sequences, under 15% appearing once. The starting material was CD4+ T cells sorted from PBMCs, obtained 15 days after the yellow fever booster vaccination. Receptors were obtained from a man between 18 and 29 years old who received the YFV17D yellow fever vaccine.

J is TRBJ1-6 and V is TRBV12-3 or TRBV12-4; TRBD1 is a possible D gene (6 bases). The V gene lost 7 bases and the J gene lost 14 bases, with 12 bases spanning the gap. The CDR3 is 11 amino acids. The CDR3 DNA follows: TGTGCCAGCAAACAGGGTCCGACCCTCCACTTT. Protein product: CASKQGPTLHF.

This clonotype appeared a few times. V usage is TRBV9 and J usage is TRBJ1-2; D is uncertain. V was trimmed by 0 bases and J by 0 bases, leaving 9 bases between them. Germline CDR1 is SGDLS and CDR2 is YYNGEE. This CDR3 has 15 amino acids. For the CDR3, the DNA is TGTGCCAGCAGCGTAGCAGGCTCCGCTAACTATGGCTACACCTTC. Amino acids: CASSVAGSANYGYTF.

The CDR3 bases are TGTGCCAGCAGCAAACCCGGACAGCAAGGACCCAACAATGAGCAGTTCTTC. The encoded protein is CASSKPGQQGPNNEQFF. This rearrangement joins TRBV7-6 to TRBJ2-1, with D maybe TRBD1 (6 bases). V gave up 5 bases and J gave up 5 bases, with 22 bases separating them. CDR1 and CDR2 from the germline V gene are SGHVS and FNYEAQ. This CDR3 is 17 amino acids long.

The rearrangement uses TRBV7-6 and TRBJ1-2, with TRBD1 matching 12 bases. Losses at the gene ends were 3 bases for V and 8 bases for J; bases not matched to a gene: 7. The CDR3 length is 15 residues. CDR1 is SGHVS, CDR2 FNYEAQ, per germline. The CDR3 is CASSFGTGGDQGYTF. CDR3 bases: TGTGCCAGCAGCTTTGGGACAGGGGGCGATCAAGGCTACACCTTC.

The chain carries TRBV24-1 and TRBJ2-3; the match to TRBD2 covers 7 bases. Trimming removed 4 bases from V and 6 bases from J; junction bases left unmatched: 9. Germline V gene sequence: CDR1 KGHDR, CDR2 SFDVKD. This CDR3 is 15 amino acids long. CDR3: CATSEVAGSGDTQYF. CDR3 DNA sequence: TGTGCCACCAGTGAGGTAGCCGGTAGCGGGGATACGCAGTATTTT.

This clonotype was seen at least ten times. J is TRBJ1-2 and V is TRBV5-1; the D gene is possibly TRBD1 (5 bases). Trimming removed 4 bases at V and 2 bases at J, with 15 bases between. CDR1 is SGHRS and CDR2 is YFSETQ in the germline V gene. This CDR3 is built from 15 residues. The CDR3 protein is CASSLEPTANYGYTF. The CDR3 DNA reads TGCGCCAGCAGCCTAGAGCCGACAGCAAACTATGGCTACACCTTC.

The chain joins TRBV4-2 to TRBJ1-1; D is perhaps TRBD1 (6 bases). This CDR3 comprises 14 residues. Germline V gives CDR1 LGHNA, CDR2 YNFKEQ. V lost 3 bases and J lost 5, with 13 bases in between. CDR3 amino acids: CASSQRRGGTEAFF. The CDR3 bases are TGTGCCAGCAGCCAGAGAAGGGGGGGAACTGAAGCTTTCTTT.